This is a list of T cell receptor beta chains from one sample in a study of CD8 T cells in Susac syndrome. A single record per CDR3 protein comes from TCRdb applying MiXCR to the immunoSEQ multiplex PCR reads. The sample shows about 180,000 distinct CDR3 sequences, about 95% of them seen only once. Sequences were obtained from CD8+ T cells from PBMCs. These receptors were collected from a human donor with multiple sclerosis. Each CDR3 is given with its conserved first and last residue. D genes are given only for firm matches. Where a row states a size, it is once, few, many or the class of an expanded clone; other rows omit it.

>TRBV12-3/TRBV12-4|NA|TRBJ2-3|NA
CASNGGSDSDTQYF
TGTGCCAGCAATGGGGGTTCCGACTCAGATACGCAGTATTTT
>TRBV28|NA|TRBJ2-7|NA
CASSLVIGRGDYYEQYF
TGTGCCAGCAGTTTAGTTATCGGCAGGGGGGATTACTACGAGCAGTACTTC
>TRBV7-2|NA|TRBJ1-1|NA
CASSFGVEAEAFF
TGTGCCAGCAGCTTTGGGGTTGAAGCTGAAGCTTTCTTT
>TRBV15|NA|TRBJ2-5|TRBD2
CATSRGPGGQETQYF
TGTGCCACCAGCAGAGGCCCGGGAGGGCAAGAGACCCAGTACTTC
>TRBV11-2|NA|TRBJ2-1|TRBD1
CASSLSRGHEQFF
TGTGCCAGCAGCTTAAGCAGGGGGCATGAGCAGTTCTTC
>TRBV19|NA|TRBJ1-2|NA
CASRPVGSNYGYTF
TGTGCCAGTAGGCCCGTTGGCTCTAACTATGGCTACACCTTC
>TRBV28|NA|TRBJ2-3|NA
CASSLPPATREKYF
TGTGCCAGCAGTTTACCACCCGCCACCAGAGAGAAGTATTTT
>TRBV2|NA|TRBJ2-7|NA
CASSVPGYEQYF
TGTGCCAGCAGTGTTCCCGGCTACGAGCAGTACTTC
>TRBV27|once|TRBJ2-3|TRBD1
CASSPWTGRSTDTQYF
TGTGCCAGCAGTCCATGGACAGGCCGAAGCACAGATACGCAGTATTTT
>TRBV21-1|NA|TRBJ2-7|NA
CASSNERPAAYEQYF
TGTGCCAGCAGCAACGAAAGGCCGGCAGCCTACGAGCAGTACTTC
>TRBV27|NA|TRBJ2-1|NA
CASSLSVGGGKFF
TGTGCCAGCAGTTTATCGGTGGGGGGGGGCAAGTTCTTC
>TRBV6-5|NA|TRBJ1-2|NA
CASSPGGFGGYTF
TGTGCCAGCAGTCCCGGGGGTTTTGGTGGCTACACCTTC
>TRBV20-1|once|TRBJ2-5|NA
CSARPEETQYF
TGCAGTGCTAGACCCGAAGAGACCCAGTACTTC
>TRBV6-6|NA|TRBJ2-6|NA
CASSLHSGANVLTF
TGTGCCAGCAGTTTACACTCTGGGGCCAACGTCCTGACTTTC
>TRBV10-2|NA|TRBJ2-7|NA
CASSELLGRLEQYF
TGCGCCAGCAGTGAATTACTCGGGCGTCTCGAGCAGTACTTC
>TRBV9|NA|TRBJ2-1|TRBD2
CASSVGSGRSNEQFF
TGTGCCAGCAGCGTGGGCAGCGGGAGATCCAATGAGCAGTTCTTC
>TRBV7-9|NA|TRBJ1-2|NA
CASSFGPSDNYGYTF
TGTGCCAGCAGCTTCGGACCTAGTGATAACTATGGCTACACCTTC
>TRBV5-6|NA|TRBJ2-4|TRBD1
CASSSDRVGHIQYF
TGTGCCAGCAGCTCCGACAGGGTAGGGCACATTCAGTACTTC
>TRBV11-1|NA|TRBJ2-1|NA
CASSLAHNEQFF
TGTGCCAGCAGCTTAGCGCACAATGAGCAGTTCTTC
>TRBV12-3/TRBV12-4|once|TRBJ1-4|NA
CASSRSGSGEKLFF
TGTGCCAGCAGTCGCTCAGGGAGTGGAGAAAAACTGTTTTTT
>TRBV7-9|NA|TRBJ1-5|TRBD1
CASSRTGYNQPQHF
TGTGCCAGCAGCCGGACAGGGTACAATCAGCCCCAGCATTTT
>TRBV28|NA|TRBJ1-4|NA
CASSSPVVSEKLFF
TGTGCCAGCAGCTCACCGGTGGTGAGTGAAAAACTGTTTTTT
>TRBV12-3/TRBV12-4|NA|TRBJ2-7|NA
CASSFSYYEQYF
TGTGCCAGCAGTTTTTCATACTACGAGCAGTACTTC
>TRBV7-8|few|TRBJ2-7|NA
CASSLEGDEQYF
TGTGCCAGCAGCTTAGAAGGCGACGAGCAGTACTTC
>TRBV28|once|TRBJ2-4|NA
CASSEISSWAKNIQYF
TGTGCCAGCAGCGAAATAAGTAGCTGGGCCAAAAACATTCAGTACTTC
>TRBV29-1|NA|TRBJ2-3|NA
CSVVPRAAADTQYF
TGCAGCGTTGTTCCCAGGGCTGCAGCAGATACGCAGTATTTT
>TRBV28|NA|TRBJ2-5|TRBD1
CASNRDSQETQYF
TGTGCCAGCAACCGGGACAGCCAAGAGACCCAGTACTTC
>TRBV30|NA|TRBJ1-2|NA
CAWARGHYGYTF
TGTGCCTGGGCCAGGGGACACTATGGCTACACCTTC
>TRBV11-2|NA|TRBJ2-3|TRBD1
CASSPRDRVPDTQYF
TGTGCCAGCAGCCCAAGGGACAGGGTGCCCGATACGCAGTATTTT
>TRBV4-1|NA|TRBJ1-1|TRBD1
CASSQDWWQGATEAFF
TGCGCCAGCAGCCAAGATTGGTGGCAGGGGGCCACTGAAGCTTTCTTT
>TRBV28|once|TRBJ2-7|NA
CASSNRDGTGTQYF
TGTGCCAGCAGCAACCGGGACGGAACAGGAACGCAGTACTTC
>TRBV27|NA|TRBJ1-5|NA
CASRPGQFSNQPQHF
TGTGCCAGCAGACCTGGACAGTTTTCCAATCAGCCCCAGCATTTT
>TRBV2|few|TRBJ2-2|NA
CASSDTGELFF
TGTGCCAGCAGTGATACCGGGGAGCTGTTTTTT
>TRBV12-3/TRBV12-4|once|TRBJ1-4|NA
CASSPRTEKLFF
TGTGCCAGCAGTCCTAGGACGGAAAAACTGTTTTTT
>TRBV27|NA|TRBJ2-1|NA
CASSPVRIYNEQFF
TGTGCCAGCAGTCCCGTACGGATTTACAATGAGCAGTTCTTC
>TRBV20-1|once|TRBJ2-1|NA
CSASNRDYNEQFF
TGCAGTGCTTCTAACAGGGACTACAATGAGCAGTTCTTC
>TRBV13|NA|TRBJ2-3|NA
CASSSDRNTQYF
TGTGCCAGCAGCTCCGACAGAAATACGCAGTATTTT
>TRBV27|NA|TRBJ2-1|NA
CASRMNSYNEQFF
TGTGCCAGCAGAATGAACTCCTACAATGAGCAGTTCTTC
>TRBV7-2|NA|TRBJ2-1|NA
CASSAAGSFGFF
TGTGCCAGCAGCGCCGCCGGGAGTTTCGGGTTCTTC
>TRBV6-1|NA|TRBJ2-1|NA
CASSPQAYNEQFF
TGTGCCAGCAGCCCACAGGCCTACAATGAGCAGTTCTTC